Sequencing of this T cell receptor beta chain was carried out in a study of blood T cell repertoires in COVID-19. In the study overall: The origin of the acute and convalescent COVID-19 samples was the United States, Italy and Spain. From T cells, B-cell-depleted T cells, or PBMCs came the material, which was cDNA or gDNA.

Germline assignment: CDR1 SGHRS and CDR2 YFSETQ. The CDR3 loop spans 14 amino acids. With 0 bases removed from V and 2 bases from J, the gap between germline ends came to 9 bases. Sequencing used immunoSEQ multiplex PCR; TCRdb keeps in-frame clones, though not all of them. Of roughly 50,000 clones detected, roughly 83% appear once; the ten largest clones hold 2% to 2.5%. This chain joins TRBV5-1 and TRBJ2-7; the D gene is possibly TRBD1 (6 bases). This receptor was obtained from a woman aged 55 to 70 with acute or convalescent COVID-19. Sequencing was done on a sample of peripheral blood. The CDR3 region is CASSLEGHPYEQYF. The CDR3 DNA is TGCGCCAGCAGCTTGGAGGGACACCCCTACGAGCAGTACTTC.